These 9 T cell receptor beta chains came from one sample sequenced in a study of OX40 agonist ivuxolimab in advanced cancers. TCRdb's table, derived via immunoSEQ multiplex PCR, lists solely in-frame clones and lacks some. The repertoire holds more than 70,000 clones, with about 80% as singletons. The sample was CD4+ or CD8+ T cells sorted from blood, taken in a trial of the OX40 agonist ivuxolimab. These receptors were obtained from an adult with an advanced solid tumor such as melanoma, head and neck, liver or kidney cancer.

The chain recombines TRBV19 with TRBJ2-7; 13 bases line up with TRBD2. This CDR3 region has 16 residues. J lost 7 bases, V lost 5 bases, and 11 bases had no gene match. Germline loops: CDR1 LNHDA, CDR2 SQIVND (reference sequence). The DNA of the CDR3 is TGTGCCAGTAGTCAAACTAGCGGGAGGGCCCTGTCGGAGCAGTACTTC. Its protein is CASSQTSGRALSEQYF.

The V call is TRBV6-5, the J call TRBJ2-5; D possibly uses TRBD1 or TRBD2 (5 bases each). The CDR3 has 14 residues. Per germline, CDR1 MNHEY and CDR2 SVGAGI. V was clipped by 0 bases and J by 4 bases, with 9 bases between them. CDR3 sequence reads: CASSYSRGAETQYF. For the CDR3, the DNA is TGTGCCAGCAGTTACTCGAGGGGCGCAGAGACCCAGTACTTC.

The V and J genes are TRBV29-1 and TRBJ2-2; no definite D call. From germline, CDR1 is SQVTM and CDR2 ANQGSEA. The CDR3 is made up of 14 amino acids. V lost 6 bases to trimming and J lost 7 bases, with 18 bases between them. DNA of the CDR3: TGCAGCGTAGCCCAATTAGGTGTTGACGGGGAGCTGTTTTTT. Translated, it gives CSVAQLGVDGELFF.

This clone was detected only a few times. The V call is TRBV11-2, the J call TRBJ1-6; D not certain. Between the trimmed V and J ends, which lost 1 base and 7 bases, there was a span of 11 bases. CDR1 and CDR2 from the germline V gene are SGHAT and FQNNGV. There are 15 residues in the CDR3. CDR3 protein: CASSLGGPENSPLHF. The DNA for the CDR3 is TGTGCCAGCAGCTTAGGAGGGCCAGAAAATTCACCCCTCCACTTT.

This clone appeared once. The chain uses TRBV29-1 and TRBJ1-4; unclear D gene. V was pared by 6 bases and J by 3 bases, with 14 bases between. The CDR3 is 14 amino acids. Germline assignment: CDR1 SQVTM and CDR2 ANQGSEA. This chain's CDR3 is CSVGRRGANEKLFF. CDR3 in DNA: TGCAGCGTCGGACGGCGCGGAGCTAATGAAAAACTGTTTTTT. Full variable domain (rest looked up from reference TRBV29-1 and TRBJ1-4): SAVISQKPSRDICQRGTSLTIQCQVDSQVTMMFWYRQQPGQSLTLIATANQGSEATYESGFVIDKFPISRPNLTFSTLTVSNMSPEDSSIYLCSVGRRGANEKLFFGSGTQLSVL.

This rearrangement joins TRBV7-8 to TRBJ2-5; TRBD2 matches at 10 bases. The CDR3 length is 14 residues. CDR1 and CDR2 (germline): SGHVS, FQNEAQ. Trimming cost V 4 bases and J 5 bases; bases outside gene matches: 4. The CDR3 bases are TGTGCCAGCAGCTCTAGCGGGAGAGGTGAGACCCAGTACTTC. It translates to CASSSSGRGETQYF.

V is TRBV6-6 and J is TRBJ1-2, with 9 nucleotides matching TRBD1. Germline CDR1 reads MNHNY; CDR2 reads SVGAGI (reference sequence). The J segment lost 8 bases and the V segment lost 6 bases, leaving 10 bases of the junction unmatched. The CDR3 loop spans 14 amino acids. CDR3 nucleotides: TGTGCCAGCAGCGACCCCGGGACAGGGATAGGCTACACCTTC. It specifies CASSDPGTGIGYTF.

The rearrangement joins TRBV2 to TRBJ2-6, with D perhaps TRBD1 (6 bases). CDR3 length: 12 amino acids. Germline assignment: CDR1 SNHLY and CDR2 FYNNEI. V was trimmed by 7 bases and J by 8 bases, leaving 9 bases between them. CDR3 nucleotides: TGTGCCAGCACCAGGGGTCCCAACGTCCTGACTTTC. As protein: CASTRGPNVLTF.

The chain uses TRBV6-4 and TRBJ1-3; D unclear. The germline V gene encodes CDR1 MRHNA and CDR2 SNTAGT. The CDR3 covers 17 residues. V lost 0 bases and J lost 0, with 12 bases in between. This CDR3 is CASSDSSGRSSGNTIYF. The CDR3 coding sequence is TGTGCCAGCAGTGACTCGAGTGGAAGAAGCTCTGGAAACACCATATATTTT.